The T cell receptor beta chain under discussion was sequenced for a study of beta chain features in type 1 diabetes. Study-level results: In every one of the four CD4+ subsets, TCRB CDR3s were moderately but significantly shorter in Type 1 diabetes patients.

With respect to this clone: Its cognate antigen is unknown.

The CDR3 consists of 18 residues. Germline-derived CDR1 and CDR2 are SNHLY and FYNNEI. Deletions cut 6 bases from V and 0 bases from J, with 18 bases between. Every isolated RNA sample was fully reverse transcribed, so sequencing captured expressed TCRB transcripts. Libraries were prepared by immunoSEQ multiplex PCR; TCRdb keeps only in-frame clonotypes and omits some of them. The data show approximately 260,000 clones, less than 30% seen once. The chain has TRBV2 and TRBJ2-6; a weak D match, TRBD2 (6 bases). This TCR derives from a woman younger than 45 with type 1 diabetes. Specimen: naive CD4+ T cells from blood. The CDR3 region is CASSQTGVPGSGANVLTF. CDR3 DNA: TGTGCCAGCAGCCAAACGGGGGTCCCGGGCTCTGGGGCCAACGTCCTGACTTTC. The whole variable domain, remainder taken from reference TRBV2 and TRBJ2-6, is EPEVTQTPSHQVTQMGQEVILRCVPISNHLYFYWYRQILGQKVEFLVSFYNNEISEKSEIFDDQFSVERPDGSNFTLKIRSTKLEDSAMYFCASSQTGVPGSGANVLTFGAGSRLTVL.